Each of the 11 T cell receptor beta chains below was sequenced from the same sample in a study of OX40 agonist ivuxolimab in advanced cancers. Clones were read by immunoSEQ multiplex PCR, and TCRdb kept only the in-frame ones, dropping some. The sample shows around 39,000 clones, roughly three quarters of them seen only once. The sequenced sample was CD4+ or CD8+ T cells sorted from blood, obtained in a trial of the OX40 agonist ivuxolimab. These receptors were obtained from an adult with an advanced solid tumor such as melanoma, head and neck, liver or kidney cancer.

The V and J genes are TRBV7-9 and TRBJ1-4; 10 bases map to TRBD1. Trimming removed 4 bases from V and 6 bases from J; junction bases left unmatched: 8. The germline gives CDR1 SEHNR, CDR2 FQNEAQ (reference sequence). This CDR3 comprises 16 residues. DNA for the CDR3: TGTGCCAGCAGCTCGAGACAGGGGGCTGCTTATGAAAAACTGTTTTTT. Translated, it gives CASSSRQGAAYEKLFF.

This clone qualifies as medium-sized (0.01 to 0.1%). The V call is TRBV5-1, the J call TRBJ1-5, with D possibly TRBD1 on 5 matching bases. Trimming shortened V by 2 bases and J by 3 bases, and 9 bases separated the two germline ends. Germline V gene sequence: CDR1 SGHRS, CDR2 YFSETQ. There are 14 residues in the CDR3. CDR3: CASSLEGLNQPQHF. In nucleotides, the CDR3 is TGCGCCAGCAGCTTAGAGGGACTCAATCAGCCCCAGCATTTT.

The CDR3 loop is CASSQGEGTEAFF. As DNA, the CDR3 is TGTGCCAGCAGCCAAGGTGAGGGGACTGAAGCTTTCTTT. The chain recombines TRBV7-7 with TRBJ1-1; a weak D match, TRBD1 (5 bases). The V end lost 5 bases, the J end lost 5 bases, and 12 bases lay between the germline ends. Looked up from germline, CDR1 is SSHAT and CDR2 is FNYEAQ (reference sequence). The CDR3 sequence is 13 residues long.

V is TRBV19 and J is TRBJ1-1; D remains ambiguous. The CDR3 covers 14 residues. The V end was cut by 5 bases, the J end by 1 base, with 11 bases between. Germline V lookup: CDR1 LNHDA, CDR2 SQIVND (reference sequence). The CDR3 loop reads CASSLRLGNTEAFF. The CDR3 DNA follows: TGTGCCAGTAGTCTGAGATTAGGGAACACTGAAGCTTTCTTT.

This clone was seen a single time. The genes are TRBV4-1 and TRBJ1-3; TRBD1 aligns across 7 bases. After removal of 0 bases from V and 4 bases from J, the junction contained 3 bases not matched to a gene. The V gene's germline CDR1 is MGHRA and CDR2 YSYEKL. CDR3 length: 15 amino acids. In nucleotides, the CDR3 is TGCGCCAGCAGCCAAGAAGGGACAGCCGGAAACACCATATATTTT. It is translated as CASSQEGTAGNTIYF.

The chain uses TRBV4-1 and TRBJ1-2; 8 positions match TRBD1. Germline CDR1 is MGHRA and CDR2 is YSYEKL. Losses at the gene ends were 6 bases for V and 6 bases for J; bases not matched to a gene: 15. The CDR3 loop spans 16 amino acids. The CDR3 loop is CASSLSTGQVGDGYTF. CDR3 in DNA: TGCGCCAGCAGTCTTTCGACGGGACAGGTCGGGGATGGCTACACCTTC.

This chain connects TRBV30 to TRBJ1-4; D may be TRBD1 (6 bases). V lost 0 bases and J lost 7, with 12 bases in between. This CDR3 has 14 residues. Per the germline V gene, CDR1 is GTSNPN and CDR2 is SVGIG (reference sequence). CDR3 in amino acids: CAWSVRGAREKLFF. CDR3 nucleotides: TGTGCCTGGAGTGTACGGGGGGCGCGTGAAAAACTGTTTTTT.

The chain combines TRBV6-5 with TRBJ2-1, with unresolved D. There are 14 residues in the CDR3. Germline assignment: CDR1 MNHEY and CDR2 SVGAGI. V was cut by 6 bases and J by 2 bases, with 11 bases left in between. CDR3 nucleotide sequence: TGTGCCAGCAGCCACGGGTCGGCCTACAATGAGCAGTTCTTC. This sequence encodes CASSHGSAYNEQFF.

The V gene is TRBV28, the J gene TRBJ1-1; 9 bases line up with TRBD1. The germline V gene encodes CDR1 MDHEN and CDR2 SYDVKM. The V gene end was trimmed by 6 bases and the J gene end by 0 bases; junction bases not matched to a gene: 8. CDR3 length: 16 amino acids. The CDR3 loop is CASRFRDRVLNTEAFF. As DNA, the CDR3 is TGTGCCAGCAGATTCCGGGACAGGGTTCTGAACACTGAAGCTTTCTTT. The full variable domain, with the rest looked up from reference TRBV28 and TRBJ1-1, is DVKVTQSSRYLVKRTGEKVFLECVQDMDHENMFWYRQDPGLGLRLIYFSYDVKMKEKGDIPEGYSVSREKKERFSLILESASTNQTSMYLCASRFRDRVLNTEAFFGQGTRLTVV.

The chain uses TRBV19 and TRBJ1-1; possible D gene TRBD1, 5 bases. V lost 6 bases to trimming and J lost 3 bases, with 11 bases between them. Germline CDR1 is LNHDA and CDR2 is SQIVND (reference sequence). The CDR3 is made up of 13 amino acids. CDR3: CASSLTAYTEAFF. CDR3 in DNA: TGTGCCAGTAGCCTGACAGCCTACACTGAAGCTTTCTTT.

The chain has TRBV5-8 and TRBJ2-7, with a weak D call TRBD2 (5 bases). V was cut by 2 bases and J by 3 bases, with 12 bases left in between. The germline V gene has CDR1 SGHTS and CDR2 YDEGEE. CDR3 length: 14 residues. The CDR3 spells CASSLGLTDYEQYF. The DNA of the CDR3 is TGTGCCAGCAGCTTAGGACTCACGGACTACGAGCAGTACTTC.